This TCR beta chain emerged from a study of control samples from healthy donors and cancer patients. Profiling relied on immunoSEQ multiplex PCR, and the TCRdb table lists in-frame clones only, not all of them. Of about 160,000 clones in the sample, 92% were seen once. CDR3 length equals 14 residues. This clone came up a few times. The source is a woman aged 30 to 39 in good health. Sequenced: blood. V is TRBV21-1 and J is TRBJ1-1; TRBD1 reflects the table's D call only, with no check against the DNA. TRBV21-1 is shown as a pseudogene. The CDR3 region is CASSKAGTKHEAFF. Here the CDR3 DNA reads TGTGCCAGCAGCAAAGCCGGGACAAAACACGAAGCTTTCTTT.